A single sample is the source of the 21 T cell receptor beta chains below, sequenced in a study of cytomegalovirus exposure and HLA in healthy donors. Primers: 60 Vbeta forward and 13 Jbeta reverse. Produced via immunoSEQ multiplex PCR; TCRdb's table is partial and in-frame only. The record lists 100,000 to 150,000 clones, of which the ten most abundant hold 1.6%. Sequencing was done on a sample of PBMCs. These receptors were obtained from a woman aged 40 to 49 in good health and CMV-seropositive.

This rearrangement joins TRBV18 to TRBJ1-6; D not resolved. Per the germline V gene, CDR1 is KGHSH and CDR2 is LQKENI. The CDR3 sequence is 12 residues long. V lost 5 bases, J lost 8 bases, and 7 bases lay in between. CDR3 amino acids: CASSMSDSPLHF. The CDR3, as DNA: TGTGCCAGCTCAATGAGCGATTCACCCCTCCACTTT.

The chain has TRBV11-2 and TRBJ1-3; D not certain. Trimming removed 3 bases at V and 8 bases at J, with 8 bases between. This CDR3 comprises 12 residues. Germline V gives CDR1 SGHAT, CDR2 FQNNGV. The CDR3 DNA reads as TGTGCCAGCAGCTTTCTCCGGGACACCATATATTTT. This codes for CASSFLRDTIYF.

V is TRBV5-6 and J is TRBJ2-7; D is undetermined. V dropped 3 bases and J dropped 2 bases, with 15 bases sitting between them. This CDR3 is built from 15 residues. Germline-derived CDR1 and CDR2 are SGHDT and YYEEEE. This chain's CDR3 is CASSYTGQPTYEQYF. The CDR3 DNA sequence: TGTGCCAGCAGCTACACGGGTCAGCCTACCTACGAGCAGTACTTC.

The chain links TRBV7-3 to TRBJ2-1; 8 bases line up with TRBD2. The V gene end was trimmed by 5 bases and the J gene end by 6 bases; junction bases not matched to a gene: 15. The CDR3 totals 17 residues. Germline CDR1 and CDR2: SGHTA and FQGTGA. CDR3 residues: CASSAYGIGGRTNEQFF. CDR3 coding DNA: TGTGCCAGCAGCGCCTACGGGATTGGCGGGAGGACCAATGAGCAGTTCTTC.

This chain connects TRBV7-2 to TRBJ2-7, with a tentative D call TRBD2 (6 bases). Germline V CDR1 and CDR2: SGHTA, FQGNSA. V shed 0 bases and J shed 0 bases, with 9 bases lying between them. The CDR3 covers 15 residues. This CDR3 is CASSLAKRASYEQYF. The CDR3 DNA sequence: TGTGCCAGCAGCTTAGCGAAGCGGGCCTCCTACGAGCAGTACTTC. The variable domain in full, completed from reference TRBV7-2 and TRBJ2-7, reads GAGVSQSPSNKVTEKGKDVELRCDPISGHTALYWYRQSLGQGLEFLIYFQGNSAPDKSGLPSDRFSAERTGGSVSTLTIQRTQQEDSAVYLCASSLAKRASYEQYFGPGTRLTVT.

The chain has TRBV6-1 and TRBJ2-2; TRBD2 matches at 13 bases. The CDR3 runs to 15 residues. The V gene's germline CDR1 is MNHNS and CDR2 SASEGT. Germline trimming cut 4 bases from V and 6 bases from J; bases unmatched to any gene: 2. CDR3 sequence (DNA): TGTGCCAGCAGTGTCGGGACTAGCGGGGCCGGGGAGCTGTTTTTT. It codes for CASSVGTSGAGELFF.

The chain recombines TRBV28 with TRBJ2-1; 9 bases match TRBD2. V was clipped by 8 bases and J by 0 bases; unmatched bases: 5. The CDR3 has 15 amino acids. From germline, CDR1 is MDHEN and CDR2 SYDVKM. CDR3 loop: CASLLSGSSYNEQFF. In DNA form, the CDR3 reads TGTGCCAGCTTACTTAGCGGGAGCTCCTACAATGAGCAGTTCTTC.

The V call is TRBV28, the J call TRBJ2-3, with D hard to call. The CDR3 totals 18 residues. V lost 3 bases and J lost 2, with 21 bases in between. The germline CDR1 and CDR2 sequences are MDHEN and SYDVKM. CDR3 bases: TGTGCCAGCAGTTTCTCCACCGACACGACCACCACCACAGATACGCAGTATTTT. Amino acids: CASSFSTDTTTTTDTQYF. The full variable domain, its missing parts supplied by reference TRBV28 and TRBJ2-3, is DVKVTQSSRYLVKRTGEKVFLECVQDMDHENMFWYRQDPGLGLRLIYFSYDVKMKEKGDIPEGYSVSREKKERFSLILESASTNQTSMYLCASSFSTDTTTTTDTQYFGPGTRLTVL.

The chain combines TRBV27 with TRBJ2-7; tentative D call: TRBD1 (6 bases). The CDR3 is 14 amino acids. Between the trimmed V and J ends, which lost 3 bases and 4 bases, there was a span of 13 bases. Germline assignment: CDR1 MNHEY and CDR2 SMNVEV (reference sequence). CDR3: CASSLDSENYEQYF. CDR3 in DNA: TGTGCCAGCAGTTTGGACAGCGAAAATTACGAGCAGTACTTC.

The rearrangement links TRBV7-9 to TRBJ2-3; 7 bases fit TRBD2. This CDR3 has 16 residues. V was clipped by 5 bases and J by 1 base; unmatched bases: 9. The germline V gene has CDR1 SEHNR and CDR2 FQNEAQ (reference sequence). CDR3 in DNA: TGTGCCAGCAGCGGCCTGACTAGCAGCGGCACAGATACGCAGTATTTT. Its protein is CASSGLTSSGTDTQYF.

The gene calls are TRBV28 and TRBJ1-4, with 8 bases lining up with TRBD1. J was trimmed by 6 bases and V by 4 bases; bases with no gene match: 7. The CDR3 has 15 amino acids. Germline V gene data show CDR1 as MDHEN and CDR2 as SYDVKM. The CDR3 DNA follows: TGTGCCAGCAGTTCCTGGACAGGGCTAGATGAAAAACTGTTTTTT. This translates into CASSSWTGLDEKLFF.

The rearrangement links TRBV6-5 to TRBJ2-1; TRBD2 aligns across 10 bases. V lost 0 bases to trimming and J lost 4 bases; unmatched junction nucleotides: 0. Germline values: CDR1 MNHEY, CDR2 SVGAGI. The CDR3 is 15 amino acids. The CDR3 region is CASSYSTSGYNEQFF. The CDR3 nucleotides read TGTGCCAGCAGTTACTCGACTAGCGGGTACAATGAGCAGTTCTTC.

The CDR3 reads CASSLAVGTPITPSSGNTIYF. The CDR3 nucleotides read TGTGCCAGCAGCTTAGCTGTCGGGACACCTATAACTCCGAGCTCTGGAAACACCATATATTTT. The rearrangement joins TRBV7-2 to TRBJ1-3; perhaps TRBD1 as D (6 bases). The length of the CDR3 is 21 residues. The germline CDR1 and CDR2 sequences are SGHTA and FQGNSA. V lost 0 bases and J lost 0, with 24 bases in between.

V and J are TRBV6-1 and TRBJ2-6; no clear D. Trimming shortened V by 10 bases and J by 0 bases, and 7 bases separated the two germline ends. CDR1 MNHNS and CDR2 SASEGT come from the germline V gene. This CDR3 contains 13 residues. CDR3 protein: CATEASGANVLTF. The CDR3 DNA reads TGTGCCACCGAAGCCTCTGGGGCCAACGTCCTGACTTTC.

As DNA, the CDR3 is TGTGCCAGCAGCCCCTCGACAGGGGAGGGAACTGAAGCTTTCTTT. Amino acid sequence: CASSPSTGEGTEAFF. This chain joins TRBV5-4 and TRBJ1-1; 8 nucleotides align to TRBD1. Per germline, CDR1 SGHNT and CDR2 YYREEE (reference sequence). The CDR3 loop spans 15 amino acids. The junction had 10 bases not matched to a gene; V was cut back by 4 bases and J by 5 bases.

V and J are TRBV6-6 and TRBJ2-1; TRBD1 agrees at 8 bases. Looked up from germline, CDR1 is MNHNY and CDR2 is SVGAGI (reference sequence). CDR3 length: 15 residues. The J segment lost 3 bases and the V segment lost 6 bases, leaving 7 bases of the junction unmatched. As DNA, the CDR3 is TGTGCCAGCAGACCCCGGACAGGGAGCTACAATGAGCAGTTCTTC. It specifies CASRPRTGSYNEQFF.

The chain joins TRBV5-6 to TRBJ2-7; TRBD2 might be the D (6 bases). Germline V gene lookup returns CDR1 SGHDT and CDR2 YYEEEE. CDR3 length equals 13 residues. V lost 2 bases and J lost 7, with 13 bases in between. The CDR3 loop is CASSFSGSTEQYF. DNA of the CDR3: TGTGCCAGCAGCTTTAGCGGTAGTACTGAGCAGTACTTC.

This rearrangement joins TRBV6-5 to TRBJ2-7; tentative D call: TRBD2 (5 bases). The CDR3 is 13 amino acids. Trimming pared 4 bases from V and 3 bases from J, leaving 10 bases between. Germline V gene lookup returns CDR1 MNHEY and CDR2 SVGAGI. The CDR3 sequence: CASSFGVLYEQYF. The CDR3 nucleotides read TGTGCCAGCAGTTTCGGGGTCCTCTACGAGCAGTACTTC.

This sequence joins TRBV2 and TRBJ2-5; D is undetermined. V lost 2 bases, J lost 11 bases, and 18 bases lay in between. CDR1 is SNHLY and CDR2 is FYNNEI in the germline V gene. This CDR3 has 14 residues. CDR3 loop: CASSETHRQLEQYF. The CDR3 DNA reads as TGTGCCAGCAGTGAAACCCACCGCCAACTGGAGCAGTACTTC.

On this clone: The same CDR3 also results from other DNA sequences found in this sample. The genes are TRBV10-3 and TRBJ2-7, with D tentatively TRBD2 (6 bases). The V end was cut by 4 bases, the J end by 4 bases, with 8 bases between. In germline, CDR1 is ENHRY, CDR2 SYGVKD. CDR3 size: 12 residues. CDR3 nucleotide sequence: TGTGCCATCAGTGTTGGGGGGTACGAGCAGTACTTC. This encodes CAISVGGYEQYF.

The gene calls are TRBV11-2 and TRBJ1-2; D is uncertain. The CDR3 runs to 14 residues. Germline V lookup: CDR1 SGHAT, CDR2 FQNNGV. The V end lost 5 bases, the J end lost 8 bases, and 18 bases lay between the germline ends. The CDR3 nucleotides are TGTGCCAGCAGCCCTAGCGCCTCTAGCGGAGGCTACACCTTC. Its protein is CASSPSASSGGYTF.